This entry concerns a single TCR beta chain. Its recognized antigen is unknown. Base qualities are not provided; no much larger clone lies one nucleotide away. The sample belongs to a study of blood T cell repertoires in COVID-19 (TCRdb year 2020). With respect to the entire study: Samples from collaborators originated in the United States, Italy and Spain and spanned both the acute and convalescent phases of COVID-19. The prospective study material was composed of cDNA or gDNA derived from T cells, B-cell-depleted T cells, or PBMCs. Deeply sampled blood TCRbeta repertoires from subjects exposed to, actively infected with, or recovered from COVID-19 were included in the dataset. A freely available public database, intended as a resource for researchers studying the immune response to SARS-CoV-2, is where the repertoires were released. The samples were drawn from the first 160 participants of the ongoing ImmuneRACE study and from 950 to 1,500 subjects provided by 6 global collaborators. Sample metadata almost always included a de-identified subject ID, COVID-19 status, age in years and sex. Where available, HLA class I and class II types were obtained from metadata supplied by the sample provider rather than from assay-based typing.

Study-wide findings and limitations: The quantity of clinical and demographic metadata differed by source and by participant and was supplied without curation.

The immunoSEQ Assay, a bias-controlled multiplex PCR, was used to amplify TCRbeta CDR3 regions from genomic DNA. As for the authors' bioinformatics: The number of nucleated cells in each sample was estimated by amplification of reference gene primers within the assay. Sequence reads were collapsed and filtered to measure the absolute abundance of every unique TCRbeta CDR3 rearrangement. For each sample, productive Simpson clonality was calculated by taking the square root of Simpson's diversity index across productive rearrangements. TCRdb's version of the immuneACCESS table is confined to in-frame rearrangements and falls short of the full clone set. An unresolved V gene accounts for under half of the shortfall where checked; the remainder is of unknown origin. That table is the source of V, J and clone size, and D and trimming were worked out from the DNA. Within this sample are a few hundred thousand clones, with approximately 86% of them counted one time only. Clones ranked in the top ten supply about 4% of the sample.

Participants in the prospective study were enrolled through a virtual design, were aged roughly 18 to 100 years, and lived in 24 United States geographic areas. To assign participants to cohorts, the prospective study relied on clinical history that participants themselves reported in a screening survey and a study questionnaire. Exposed participants had been in contact with someone with a PCR-confirmed or clinician-diagnosed COVID-19 case within 2 weeks of study entry. Each participant in the prospective study had whole blood, serum and a nasopharyngeal or oropharyngeal swab collected by mobile phlebotomists. Over an approximately 2-month period, participants in the prospective study had the option of providing additional blood draws and questionnaires. Prospective study blood samples were shipped either frozen or at room temperature before DNA extraction. The germline V gene (reference sequence) supplies CDR1 SGHNT and CDR2 YYREEE. The cysteine opens and the phenylalanine closes a CDR3 of 13 amino acids. The kept DNA is CDR3 alone, 39 bases in frame from the first base. Trimming costs V 6 bases and J 1 base, and their ends lie 11 bases apart.

The chain employs TRBV5-4 and TRBJ2-7; there is no confident call for the D gene. Material for sequencing was PBMCs or T cells enriched from blood (not recorded which). This receptor was obtained from a woman aged 25-40 years who had been exposed to COVID-19. The CDR3 region reads CASTLSPSYEQYF. The DNA reads as follows: TGTGCCAGCACCCTGAGCCCATCCTACGAGCAGTACTTC.